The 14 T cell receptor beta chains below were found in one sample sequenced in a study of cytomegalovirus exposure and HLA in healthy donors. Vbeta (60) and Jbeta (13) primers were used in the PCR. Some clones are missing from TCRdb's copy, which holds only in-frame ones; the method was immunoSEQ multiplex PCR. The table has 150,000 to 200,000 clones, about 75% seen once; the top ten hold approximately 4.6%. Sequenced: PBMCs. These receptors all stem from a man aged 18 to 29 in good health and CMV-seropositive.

The CDR3 bases are TGCAGCTCGAATTCAGGGACTAGCGGGAGCCTCAATGAGCAGTTCTTC. Translation gives CSSNSGTSGSLNEQFF. V and J are TRBV29-1 and TRBJ2-1; 14 positions match TRBD2. Germline trimming cut 8 bases from V and 6 bases from J; bases unmatched to any gene: 12. The V gene's germline CDR1 is SQVTM and CDR2 ANQGSEA. The CDR3 has 16 residues.

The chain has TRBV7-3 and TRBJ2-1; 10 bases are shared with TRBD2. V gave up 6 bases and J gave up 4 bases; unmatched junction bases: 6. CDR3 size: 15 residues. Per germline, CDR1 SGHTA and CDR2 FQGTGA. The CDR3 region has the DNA TGTGCCAGCAGTTTTAGCGGGGGGTCGTACAATGAGCAGTTCTTC. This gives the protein CASSFSGGSYNEQFF.

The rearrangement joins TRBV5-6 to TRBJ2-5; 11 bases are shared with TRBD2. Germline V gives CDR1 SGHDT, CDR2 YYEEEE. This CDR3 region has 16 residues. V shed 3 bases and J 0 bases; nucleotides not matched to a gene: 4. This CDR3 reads CASSWGLAEYQETQYF. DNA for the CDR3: TGTGCCAGCAGCTGGGGACTAGCGGAGTACCAAGAGACCCAGTACTTC.

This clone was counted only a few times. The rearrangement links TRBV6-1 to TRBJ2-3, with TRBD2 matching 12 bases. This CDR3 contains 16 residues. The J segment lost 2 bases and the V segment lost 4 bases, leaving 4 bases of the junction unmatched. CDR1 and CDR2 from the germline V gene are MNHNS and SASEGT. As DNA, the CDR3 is TGTGCCAGCAGTGGGACTAGCGGGGAACCCACAGATACGCAGTATTTT. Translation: CASSGTSGEPTDTQYF.

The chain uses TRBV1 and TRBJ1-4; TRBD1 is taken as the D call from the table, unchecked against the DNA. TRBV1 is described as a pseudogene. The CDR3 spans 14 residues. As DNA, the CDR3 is TGCACCAGCAGCCAAGTCCAGGTCCATGAAAAACTGTTTTTT. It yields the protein CTSSQVQVHEKLFF.

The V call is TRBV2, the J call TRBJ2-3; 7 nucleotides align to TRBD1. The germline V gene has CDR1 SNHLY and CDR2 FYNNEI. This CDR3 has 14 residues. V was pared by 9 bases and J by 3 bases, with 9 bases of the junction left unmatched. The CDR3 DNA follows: TGTGCCAGAGAGATACAGGGGCAGACAGATACGCAGTATTTT. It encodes CAREIQGQTDTQYF.

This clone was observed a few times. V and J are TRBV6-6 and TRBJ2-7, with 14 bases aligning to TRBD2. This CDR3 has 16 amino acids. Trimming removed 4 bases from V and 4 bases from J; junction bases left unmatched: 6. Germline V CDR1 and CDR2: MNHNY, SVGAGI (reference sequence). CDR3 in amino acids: CASSSGLAGAGYEQYV. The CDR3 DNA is TGTGCCAGCAGTTCGGGACTAGCGGGGGCCGGTTACGAGCAGTACGTC.

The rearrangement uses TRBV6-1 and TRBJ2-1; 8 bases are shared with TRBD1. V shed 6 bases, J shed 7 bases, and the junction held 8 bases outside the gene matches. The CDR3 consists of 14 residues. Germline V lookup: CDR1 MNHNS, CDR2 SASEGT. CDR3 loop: CASRKDREANEQFF. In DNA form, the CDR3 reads TGTGCCAGCAGGAAGGACAGGGAGGCGAATGAGCAGTTCTTC.

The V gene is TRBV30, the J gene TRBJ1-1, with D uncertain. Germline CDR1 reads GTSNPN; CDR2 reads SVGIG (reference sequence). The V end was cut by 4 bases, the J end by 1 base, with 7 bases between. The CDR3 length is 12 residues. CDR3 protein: CAWKEGNTEAFF. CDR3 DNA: TGTGCCTGGAAGGAGGGGAACACTGAAGCTTTCTTT.

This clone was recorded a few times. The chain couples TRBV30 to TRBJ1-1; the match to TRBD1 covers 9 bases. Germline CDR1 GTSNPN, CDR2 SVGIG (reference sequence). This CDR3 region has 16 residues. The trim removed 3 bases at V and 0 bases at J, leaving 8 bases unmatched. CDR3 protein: CAWRDTGGGLNTEAFF. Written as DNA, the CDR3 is TGTGCCTGGAGGGATACAGGGGGCGGCTTGAACACTGAAGCTTTCTTT.

The chain's CDR3 is CASSILGQVAFF. The CDR3 nucleotides are TGTGCCAGTAGTATTCTGGGACAGGTAGCTTTCTTT. The rearrangement joins TRBV19 to TRBJ1-1; 8 bases match TRBD1. CDR3 length: 12 amino acids. V trimming: 3 bases; J trimming: 10 bases; junction bases outside the gene matches: 4. Per the germline V gene, CDR1 is LNHDA and CDR2 is SQIVND (reference sequence).

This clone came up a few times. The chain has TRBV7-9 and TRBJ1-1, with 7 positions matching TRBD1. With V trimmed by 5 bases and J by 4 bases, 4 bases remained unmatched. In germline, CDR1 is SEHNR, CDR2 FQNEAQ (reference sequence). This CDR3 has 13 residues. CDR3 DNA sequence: TGTGCCAGCAGCAAGGCAGGGGGCACTGAAGCTTTCTTT. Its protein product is CASSKAGGTEAFF. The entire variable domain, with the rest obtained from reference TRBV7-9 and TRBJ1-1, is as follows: DTGVSQNPRHKITKRGQNVTFRCDPISEHNRLYWYRQTLGQGPEFLTYFQNEAQLEKSRLLSDRFSAERPKGSFSTLEIQRTEQGDSAMYLCASSKAGGTEAFFGQGTRLTVV.

CDR3 region: CASSSSVDSPLHF. DNA for the CDR3: TGCGCCAGCAGCTCTAGTGTCGATTCACCCCTCCACTTT. J is TRBJ1-6 and V is TRBV5-1; D unresolved. CDR1 is SGHRS, CDR2 YFSETQ, per germline. CDR3 length: 13 residues. Trimming cost V 3 bases and J 8 bases, with 9 bases left between them.

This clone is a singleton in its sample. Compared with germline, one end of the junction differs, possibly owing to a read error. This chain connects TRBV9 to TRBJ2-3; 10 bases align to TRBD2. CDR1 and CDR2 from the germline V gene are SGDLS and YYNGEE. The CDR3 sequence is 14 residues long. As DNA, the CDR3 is TGTGCCAGCAGCGTCGCCCCCACTAGCGGGGAGGAGAATTTT. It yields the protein CASSVAPTSGEENF.